Below, 10 T cell receptor beta chains from the same sample are listed, as sequenced in a study of T cell responses to AZD1222 COVID-19 vaccine. TCRdb's table, derived via immunoSEQ multiplex PCR, lists solely in-frame clones and lacks some. Of roughly 190,000 clones in the sample, around nine tenths were seen once. Sequences were derived from peripheral blood, sampled 28 days after the second dose of the MenACWY control vaccine. These receptors originate from an adult who received the MenACWY meningococcal vaccine as a control.

The V call is TRBV28, the J call TRBJ2-7; D possibly corresponds to TRBD1 (6 bases). V was cut by 2 bases and J by 6 bases, with 14 bases left in between. This CDR3 is 14 amino acids long. Germline V gives CDR1 MDHEN, CDR2 SYDVKM. CDR3 region: CASSLGRGMSEQYF. CDR3 nucleotide sequence: TGTGCCAGCAGTTTAGGCAGGGGAATGAGCGAGCAGTACTTC.

V usage is TRBV5-1 and J usage is TRBJ2-7; tentative D call: TRBD2 (6 bases). Germline CDR1 SGHRS, CDR2 YFSETQ. The CDR3 has 17 amino acids. V gave up 3 bases and J gave up 0 bases, with 19 bases separating them. The CDR3 reads CASSWRGGSLSSYEQYF. DNA of the CDR3: TGCGCCAGCAGCTGGAGGGGTGGCAGCCTAAGCTCCTACGAGCAGTACTTC.

CDR3 in DNA: TGTGCCAGCAGTGGAACACCGGTGCGGACAGATACGCAGTATTTT. Translated: CASSGTPVRTDTQYF. V is TRBV25-1 and J is TRBJ2-3; D is ambiguous. The germline V gene has CDR1 MGHDK and CDR2 SYGVNS. The V gene lost 4 bases and the J gene lost 3 bases, with 14 bases spanning the gap. CDR3 size: 15 residues.

The rearrangement uses TRBV28 and TRBJ1-5; a possible D gene is TRBD1 (6 bases). The V gene lost 6 bases and the J gene lost 1 base, with 16 bases spanning the gap. CDR1 MDHEN and CDR2 SYDVKM come from the germline V gene. There are 16 residues in the CDR3. CDR3 in DNA: TGTGCCAGCAGCCCCGGCGGGGGCTGGAGCAATCAGCCCCAGCATTTT. This encodes CASSPGGGWSNQPQHF.

CDR3 protein: CASSQASGGGNTIYF. CDR3 coding DNA: TGTGCCAGCAGCCAAGCCTCAGGGGGAGGAAACACCATATATTTT. This chain connects TRBV4-2 to TRBJ1-3; 7 nucleotides align to TRBD1. The V and J ends lost 1 base and 4 bases, in that order; junction bases with no gene match: 4. CDR1 LGHNA and CDR2 YNFKEQ come from the germline V gene. The CDR3 is 15 amino acids.

The chain joins TRBV6-5 to TRBJ2-3, with D perhaps matching TRBD1 (6 bases). The CDR3 spans 15 residues. V was pared by 6 bases and J by 7 bases, with 20 bases between. Germline V gives CDR1 MNHEY, CDR2 SVGAGI. CDR3 bases: TGTGCCAGCAGGTACAGGGCGCCCCAGGGGAATACGCAGTATTTT. It is translated as CASRYRAPQGNTQYF.

The sample holds one count of this clone. The chain couples TRBV11-3 to TRBJ1-3; perhaps TRBD1 as D (6 bases). CDR1 SGHNT and CDR2 YENEEA come from the germline V gene. The CDR3 is 15 residues long. With 4 bases removed from V and 0 bases from J, the gap between germline ends came to 10 bases. CDR3 bases: TGTGCCAGCAGCTCTGGACAGCTCTCTGGAAACACCATATATTTT. Translating it yields CASSSGQLSGNTIYF.

V gene TRBV7-2 combines with J gene TRBJ2-1; 8 bases line up with TRBD2. The CDR3 extends over 15 amino acids. The V and J ends lost 4 bases and 7 bases, in that order; junction bases with no gene match: 9. Germline CDR1 is SGHTA and CDR2 is FQGNSA. The CDR3 bases are TGTGCCAGCAGCTACCCAAGCGGGGGTAAAAATGAGCAGTTCTTC. Protein sequence: CASSYPSGGKNEQFF.

The CDR3 is CASSLTGSYTEAFF. The CDR3 DNA is TGCGCCAGCAGCTTAACAGGGTCGTACACTGAAGCTTTCTTT. The V gene is TRBV5-1, the J gene TRBJ1-1, with D possibly TRBD1 on 6 matching bases. V lost 2 bases to trimming and J lost 3 bases, with 11 bases between them. CDR3 length equals 14 residues. CDR1 and CDR2 from the germline V gene are SGHRS and YFSETQ. The full variable domain, completed using reference TRBV5-1 and TRBJ1-1, is KAGVTQTPRYLIKTRGQQVTLSCSPISGHRSVSWYQQTPGQGLQFLFEYFSETQRNKGNFPGRFSGRQFSNSRSEMNVSTLELGDSALYLCASSLTGSYTEAFFGQGTRLTVV.

The chain joins TRBV27 to TRBJ2-2, with 9 positions matching TRBD2. CDR1 and CDR2 from the germline V gene are MNHEY and SMNVEV (reference sequence). The CDR3 is 15 residues long. Unmatched junction bases numbered 6, after V lost 6 bases and J lost 4 bases. This CDR3 is CASSLLAGVTGELFF. DNA of the CDR3: TGTGCCAGCAGCCTCTTAGCGGGAGTCACCGGGGAGCTGTTTTTT.